Only a few counts were recorded for the clone carrying this TCR beta chain. A J-beta primer mix and a sample-barcoded 5' primer were used in a second PCR of about 6 to 12 cycles. One entry per CDR3 protein, called by TCRdb with MiXCR from the 5' RACE reads. This table has about 1.6 million distinct CDR3 sequences, roughly 30% appearing once. The CDR3 has 13 residues. Per the germline V gene, CDR1 is DFQATT and CDR2 is SNEGSKA (reference sequence). Between the trimmed V and J ends, which lost 3 bases and 6 bases, there was a span of 14 bases. The data belong to a study of blood T cells in healthy people across ages.

The sequenced material came from blood. This chain joins TRBV20-1 and TRBJ2-5, with D possibly matching TRBD2 (7 bases). This clonotype originated in a woman aged 25 to 39 in good health. CDR3 sequence (DNA): TGCAGTGCTAGTCTGGAGGGGGGGAAGACCCAGTACTTC. Its protein product is CSASLEGGKTQYF.